This passage covers 7 T cell receptor beta chains from one sample sequenced in a study of blood T cell repertoires in COVID-19. Data came from immunoSEQ multiplex PCR; TCRdb stores just in-frame clones and leaves some out. The sample contains about 130,000 clones, about four fifths of which appear only once. Input material: peripheral blood. The source of these receptors is a man between 40 and 49 years old with active or convalescent COVID-19.

This rearrangement joins TRBV19 to TRBJ1-2, with TRBD1 as a possible D gene (5 bases). This CDR3 is built from 15 residues. CDR1 is LNHDA and CDR2 is SQIVND in the germline V gene (reference sequence). Trimming removed 5 bases from V and 3 bases from J, with 16 bases in between. The CDR3 protein is CASSPADGGDYGYTF. CDR3 nucleotide sequence: TGTGCCAGTAGTCCCGCAGACGGAGGGGACTATGGCTACACCTTC.

This sequence joins TRBV2 and TRBJ1-4; D not certain. The CDR3 contains 13 residues. From germline, CDR1 is SNHLY and CDR2 FYNNEI. Trimming cost V 7 bases and J 1 base, with 7 bases left between them. The CDR3 reads CASIRETNEKLFF. Here the CDR3 DNA reads TGTGCCAGCATAAGAGAAACTAATGAAAAACTGTTTTTT.

The chain has TRBV10-2 and TRBJ1-5, with D perhaps TRBD1 (5 bases). CDR1 and CDR2 from the germline V gene are WSHSY and SAAADI. V was cut by 7 bases and J by 3 bases, with 16 bases left in between. CDR3 length equals 15 residues. CDR3 sequence (DNA): TGCGCCAGCACTCCCACCGCAGGGAACAATCAGCCCCAGCATTTT. Translating gives CASTPTAGNNQPQHF.

This chain links TRBV4-2 with TRBJ1-4; no firm D call. Germline assignment: CDR1 LGHNA and CDR2 YNFKEQ. Trimming shortened V by 2 bases and J by 0 bases, and 10 bases separated the two germline ends. CDR3 length: 16 residues. CDR3 bases: TGTGCCAGCAGCCAATCCCGGGGTGCAACTAATGAAAAACTGTTTTTT. Translating gives CASSQSRGATNEKLFF.

This chain uses TRBV28 with TRBJ2-1; TRBD2 aligns across 11 bases. The V gene's germline CDR1 is MDHEN and CDR2 SYDVKM. The CDR3 sequence is 14 residues long. V shed 10 bases and J 4 bases; nucleotides not matched to a gene: 6. CDR3 amino acids: CAILTSGGYNEQFF. In DNA form, the CDR3 reads TGTGCCATCCTAACTAGCGGGGGTTACAATGAGCAGTTCTTC.

The CDR3 nucleotides are TGTGCCAGCAGCTCTAGCGGGGGTCCCGAGCAGTACTTC. The encoded protein is CASSSSGGPEQYF. The V gene is TRBV9, the J gene TRBJ2-7, with 10 bases lining up with TRBD2. This CDR3 region has 13 residues. Germline CDR1 reads SGDLS; CDR2 reads YYNGEE. With 4 bases clipped from V and 6 bases from J, the junction kept 4 bases outside the gene matches.

The chain recombines TRBV7-9 with TRBJ2-6; D is possibly TRBD1 (6 bases). Trimming took off 4 bases at V and 0 bases at J, with 16 bases between the two ends. The germline V gene encodes CDR1 SEHNR and CDR2 FQNEAQ (reference sequence). This CDR3 region has 18 residues. For the CDR3, the DNA is TGTGCCAGCAGCTCTAGGACAGCTAAAGGCTCTGGGGCCAACGTCCTGACTTTC. Its translation: CASSSRTAKGSGANVLTF.